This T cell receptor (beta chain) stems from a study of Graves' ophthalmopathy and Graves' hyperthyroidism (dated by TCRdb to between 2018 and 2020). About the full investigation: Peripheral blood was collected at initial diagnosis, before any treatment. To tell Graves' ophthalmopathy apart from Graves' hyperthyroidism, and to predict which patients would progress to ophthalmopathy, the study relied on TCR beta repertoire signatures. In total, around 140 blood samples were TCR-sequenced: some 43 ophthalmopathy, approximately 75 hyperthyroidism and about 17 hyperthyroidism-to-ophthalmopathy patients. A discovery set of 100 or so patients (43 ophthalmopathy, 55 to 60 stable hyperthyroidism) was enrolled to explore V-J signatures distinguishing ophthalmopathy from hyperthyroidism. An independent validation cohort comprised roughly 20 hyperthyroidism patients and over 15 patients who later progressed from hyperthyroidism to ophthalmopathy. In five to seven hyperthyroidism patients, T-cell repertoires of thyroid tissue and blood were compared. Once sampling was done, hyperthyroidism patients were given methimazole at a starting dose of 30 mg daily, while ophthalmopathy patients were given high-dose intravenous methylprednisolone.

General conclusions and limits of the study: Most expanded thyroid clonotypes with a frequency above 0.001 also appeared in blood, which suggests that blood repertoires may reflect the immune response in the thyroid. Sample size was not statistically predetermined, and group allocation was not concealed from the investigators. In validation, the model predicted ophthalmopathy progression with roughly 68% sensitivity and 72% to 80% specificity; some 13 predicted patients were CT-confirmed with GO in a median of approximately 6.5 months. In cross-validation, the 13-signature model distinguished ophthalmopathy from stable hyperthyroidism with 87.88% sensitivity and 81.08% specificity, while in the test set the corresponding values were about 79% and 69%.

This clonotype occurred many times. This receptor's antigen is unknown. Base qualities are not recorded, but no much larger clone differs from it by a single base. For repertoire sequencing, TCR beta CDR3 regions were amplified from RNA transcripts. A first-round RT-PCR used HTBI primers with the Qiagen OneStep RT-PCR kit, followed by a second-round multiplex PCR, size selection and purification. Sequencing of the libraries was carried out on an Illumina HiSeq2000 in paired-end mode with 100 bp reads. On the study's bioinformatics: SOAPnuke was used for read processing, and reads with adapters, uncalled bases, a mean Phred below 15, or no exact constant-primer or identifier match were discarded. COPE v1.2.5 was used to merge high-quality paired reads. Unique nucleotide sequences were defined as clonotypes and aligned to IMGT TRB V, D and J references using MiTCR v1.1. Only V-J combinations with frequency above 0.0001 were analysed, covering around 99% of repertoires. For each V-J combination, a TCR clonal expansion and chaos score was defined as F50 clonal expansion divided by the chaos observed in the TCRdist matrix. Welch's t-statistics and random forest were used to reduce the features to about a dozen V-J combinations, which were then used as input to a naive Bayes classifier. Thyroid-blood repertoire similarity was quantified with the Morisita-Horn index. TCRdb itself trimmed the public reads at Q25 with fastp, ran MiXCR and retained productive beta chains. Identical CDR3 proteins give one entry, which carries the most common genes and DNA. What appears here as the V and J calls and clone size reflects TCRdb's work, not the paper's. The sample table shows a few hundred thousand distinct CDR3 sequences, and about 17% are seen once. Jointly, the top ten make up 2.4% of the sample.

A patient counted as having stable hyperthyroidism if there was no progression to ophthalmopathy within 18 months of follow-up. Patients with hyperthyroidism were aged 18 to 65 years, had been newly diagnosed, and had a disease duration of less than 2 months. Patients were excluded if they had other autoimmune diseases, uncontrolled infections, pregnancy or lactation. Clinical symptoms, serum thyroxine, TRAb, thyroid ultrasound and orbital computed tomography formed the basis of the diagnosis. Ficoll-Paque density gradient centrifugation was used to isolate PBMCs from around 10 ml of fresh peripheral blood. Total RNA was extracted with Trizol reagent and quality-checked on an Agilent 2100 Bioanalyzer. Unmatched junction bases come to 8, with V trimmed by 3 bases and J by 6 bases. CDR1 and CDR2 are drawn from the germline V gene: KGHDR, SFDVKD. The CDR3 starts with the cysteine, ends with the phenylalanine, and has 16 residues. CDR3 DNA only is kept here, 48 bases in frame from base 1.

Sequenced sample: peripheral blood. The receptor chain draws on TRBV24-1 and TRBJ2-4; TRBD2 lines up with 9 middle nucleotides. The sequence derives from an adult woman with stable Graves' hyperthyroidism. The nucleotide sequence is TGTGCCACCAGTGATGGCGGCGAGACTAGCGGAAACATTCAGTACTTC. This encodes CATSDGGETSGNIQYF.